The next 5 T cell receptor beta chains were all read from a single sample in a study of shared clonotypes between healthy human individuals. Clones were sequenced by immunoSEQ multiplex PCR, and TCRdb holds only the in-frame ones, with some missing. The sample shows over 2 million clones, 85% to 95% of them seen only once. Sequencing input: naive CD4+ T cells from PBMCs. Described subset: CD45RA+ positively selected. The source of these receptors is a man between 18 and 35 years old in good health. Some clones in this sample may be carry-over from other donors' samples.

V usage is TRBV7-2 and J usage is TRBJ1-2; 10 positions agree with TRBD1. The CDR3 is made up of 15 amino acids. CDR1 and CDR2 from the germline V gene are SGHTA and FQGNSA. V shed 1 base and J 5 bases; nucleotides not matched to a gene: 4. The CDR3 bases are TGTGCCAGCAGCTTAGGACAGGGGGCCCTATATGGCTACACCTTC. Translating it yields CASSLGQGALYGYTF.

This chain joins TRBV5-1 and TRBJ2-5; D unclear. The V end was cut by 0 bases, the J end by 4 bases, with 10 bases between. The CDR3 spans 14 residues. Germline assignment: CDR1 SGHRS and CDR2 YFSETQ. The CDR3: CASSLDLGSETQYF. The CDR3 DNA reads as TGCGCCAGCAGCTTGGATCTGGGGTCAGAGACCCAGTACTTC.

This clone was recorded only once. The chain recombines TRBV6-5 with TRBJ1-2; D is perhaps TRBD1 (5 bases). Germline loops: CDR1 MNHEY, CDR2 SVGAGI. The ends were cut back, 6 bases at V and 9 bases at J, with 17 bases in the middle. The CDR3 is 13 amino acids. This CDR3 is CASSLLGGESYTF. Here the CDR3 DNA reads TGTGCCAGCAGCCTCCTCGGGGGGGAGAGCTACACCTTC.

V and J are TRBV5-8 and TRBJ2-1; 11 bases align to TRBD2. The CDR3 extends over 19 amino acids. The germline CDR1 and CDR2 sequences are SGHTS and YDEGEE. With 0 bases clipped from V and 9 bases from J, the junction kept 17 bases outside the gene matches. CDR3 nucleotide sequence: TGTGCCAGCAGCTTGGGAGGGGGCCGGACTAGCGGGTGGATGGGTGAGCAGTTCTTC. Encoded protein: CASSLGGGRTSGWMGEQFF.

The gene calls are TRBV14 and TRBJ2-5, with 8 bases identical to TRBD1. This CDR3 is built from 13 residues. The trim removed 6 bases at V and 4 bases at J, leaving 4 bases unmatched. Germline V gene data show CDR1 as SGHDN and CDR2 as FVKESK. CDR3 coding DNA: TGTGCCAGCAGGCAGGGGGCGAGAGAGACCCAGTACTTC. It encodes CASRQGARETQYF.